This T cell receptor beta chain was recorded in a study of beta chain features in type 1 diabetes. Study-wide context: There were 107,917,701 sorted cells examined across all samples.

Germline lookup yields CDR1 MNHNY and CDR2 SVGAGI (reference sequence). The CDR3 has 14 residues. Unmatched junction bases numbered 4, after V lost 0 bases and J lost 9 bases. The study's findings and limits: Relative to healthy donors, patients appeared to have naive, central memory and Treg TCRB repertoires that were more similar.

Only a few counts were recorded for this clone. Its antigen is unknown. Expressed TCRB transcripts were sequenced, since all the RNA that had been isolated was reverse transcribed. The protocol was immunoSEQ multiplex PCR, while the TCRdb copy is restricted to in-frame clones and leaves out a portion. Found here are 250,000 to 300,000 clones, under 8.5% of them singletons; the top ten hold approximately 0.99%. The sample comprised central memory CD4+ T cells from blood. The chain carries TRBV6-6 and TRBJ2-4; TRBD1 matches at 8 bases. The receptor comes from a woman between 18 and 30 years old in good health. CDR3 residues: CASSYSRQGSIQYF. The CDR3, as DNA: TGTGCCAGCAGTTACTCGAGACAGGGGTCCATTCAGTACTTC.